This TCR beta chain was found in a study of T cells after yellow fever vaccination. Study-level points and caveats: Most clones from primary vaccination resurfaced after the booster (around 97% CD4, 88% CD8).

TCRdb re-called the 5' RACE reads with MiXCR, one entry per CDR3 protein. The data hold some 97,000 distinct CDR3 sequences, with approximately 5.5% observed a single time. Only a few counts were recorded for this clonotype. Antigen: not known. This CDR3 is 14 amino acids long. Germline-derived CDR1 and CDR2 are SQVTM and ANQGSEA. V lost 2 bases and J 6 bases, leaving 16 bases between the germline ends. V is TRBV29-1 and J is TRBJ1-2; D gene ambiguous. This receptor was taken from a man in his late teens or twenties who received the YFV17D yellow fever vaccine. The sample here was CD8+ T cells sorted from PBMCs, taken 10 days after the yellow fever booster vaccination. The CDR3 sequence is CSVESVVPIDGYTF. The CDR3, as DNA: TGCAGCGTTGAATCTGTAGTCCCTATAGATGGCTACACCTTC.